The T cell receptor (beta chain) under discussion was sequenced for a study of shared clonotypes between healthy human individuals. Background on the study: Each donor contributed plates that comprised three CD4 naive, three CD4 memory, two CD8 naive and one CD8 memory.

The table came from immunoSEQ multiplex PCR; TCRdb's copy has only in-frame clones and leaves some out. The sample holds approximately 400,000 clones, just over 95% seen once. V lost 1 base and J 2 bases, leaving 3 bases between the germline ends. The germline V gene has CDR1 SNHLY and CDR2 FYNNEI. The length of the CDR3 is 12 residues. Study-wide results and caveats: In several donors, around 5% of naive CD4 clonotypes appeared in common. Exclusively blood specimens were collected; tissue repertoires likely differ. At large depth, rarefaction still showed sorted-subset sequencing to be incomplete.

As concerns this clone: No antigen is known for it.

Specimen: memory CD8+ T cells sorted from blood. Subset in this sample: CD45RO+ cells pooled with CCR7-negative TemRA cells. The clonotype comes from a man aged 30 to 45 in good health. V and J are TRBV2 and TRBJ2-7; D is undetermined. CDR3 amino acids: CASSEDTYEQYF. CDR3 coding DNA: TGTGCCAGCAGTGAAGACACCTACGAGCAGTACTTC.